This passage covers 2 T cell receptor beta chains from one sample sequenced in a study of CD8+ T cells in alopecia areata. Extracted from the samples, RNA was reverse transcribed into cDNA to serve as the sequencing template. Generated by immunoSEQ multiplex PCR, the TCRdb table keeps only in-frame clones and is missing some. Of around 250,000 clones listed, around 67% were seen once; the top ten hold under 1.5%. This material consisted of CD4+ T cells sorted from blood, taken at week 0. These receptor sequences come from a human donor with alopecia areata.

V usage is TRBV11-2 and J usage is TRBJ1-1; D may be TRBD1 (6 bases). Germline-derived CDR1 and CDR2 are SGHAT and FQNNGV. V dropped 1 base and J dropped 4 bases, with 16 bases sitting between them. This CDR3 comprises 16 residues. CDR3 DNA sequence: TGTGCCAGCAGCTTAGTTCGGGGGCGTAGGACCACTGAAGCTTTCTTT. This gives the protein CASSLVRGRRTTEAFF. Drawing the rest from reference TRBV11-2 and TRBJ1-1, the complete variable domain is EAGVAQSPRYKIIEKRQSVAFWCNPISGHATLYWYQQILGQGPKLLIQFQNNGVVDDSQLPKDRFSAERLKGVDSTLKIQPAKLEDSAVYLCASSLVRGRRTTEAFFGQGTRLTVV.

Ten or more counts support this clone. The V gene is TRBV19, the J gene TRBJ2-2, with a possible D match to TRBD2 (7 bases). Germline CDR1 reads LNHDA; CDR2 reads SQIVND (reference sequence). The CDR3 spans 14 residues. Trimming stripped 11 bases from V and 4 bases from J, with 17 bases between. This CDR3 reads CASRGPPSTGELFF. The CDR3 DNA is TGTGCCTCGCGGGGGCCGCCCAGCACCGGGGAGCTGTTTTTT.